This T cell receptor (beta chain) was identified during a study of identical twins. Notes on this clonotype: Its target is unknown.

V gave up 9 bases and J gave up 6 bases; unmatched junction bases: 14. CDR1 and CDR2 from the germline V gene are LNHDA and SQIVND (reference sequence). The CDR3 is 15 amino acids. Findings of the study overall: Out-of-frame alpha sequences shared by twins were enriched for low generation probability.

TCRdb ran MiXCR on the 5' RACE reads and lists one entry per CDR3 protein. The table has around 680,000 distinct CDR3 sequences, 8.5% to 9.5% seen once. A further study also used this sample, focusing on yellow fever vaccine responses in identical twins.

The sample consisted of PBMCs. The sequence was obtained from a woman between 18 and 29 years old in good health. The chain recombines TRBV19 with TRBJ1-2; 9 nucleotides agree with TRBD1. CDR3 region: CASQNWDRVSHGYTF. The CDR3 coding sequence is TGTGCCAGCCAAAACTGGGACAGGGTGAGTCATGGCTACACCTTC.